These 5 T cell receptor beta chains were all obtained from the same sample, sequenced in a study of blood T cell repertoires in COVID-19. The method was immunoSEQ multiplex PCR; TCRdb's version includes in-frame clones alone and lacks a portion of them. The table shows roughly 80,000 clones, with around nine tenths occurring only once. The sequencing input was peripheral blood. The receptor set was obtained from a woman aged 55-69 years with acute or convalescent COVID-19.

The chain carries TRBV5-5 and TRBJ1-1; TRBD1 matches at 7 bases. Germline CDR1 and CDR2: SGHKS and YYEKEE (reference sequence). CDR3 length: 14 amino acids. V dropped 4 bases and J dropped 5; count of bases not matched to a gene: 8. The CDR3 coding sequence is TGTGCCAGCAGCCCACAGGGGTTTGTGACTGAAGCTTTCTTT. Residues: CASSPQGFVTEAFF. The entire variable domain, with the rest obtained from reference TRBV5-5 and TRBJ1-1, is as follows: DAGVTQSPTHLIKTRGQQVTLRCSPISGHKSVSWYQQVLGQGPQFIFQYYEKEERGRGNFPDRFSARQFPNYSSELNVNALLLGDSALYLCASSPQGFVTEAFFGQGTRLTVV.

This sequence joins TRBV11-1 and TRBJ1-1, with D perhaps TRBD1 (5 bases). CDR3 length: 13 residues. Looked up from germline, CDR1 is SGHAT and CDR2 is FQDESV (reference sequence). The ends were cut back, 5 bases at V and 5 bases at J, with 12 bases in the middle. CDR3 amino acids: CASSLRGGTEAFF. CDR3 in DNA: TGTGCCAGCAGCCTGCGGGGCGGGACTGAAGCTTTCTTT. Full variable domain (rest looked up from reference TRBV11-1 and TRBJ1-1): EAEVAQSPRYKITEKSQAVAFWCDPISGHATLYWYRQILGQGPELLVQFQDESVVDDSQLPKDRFSAERLKGVDSTLKIQPAELGDSAMYLCASSLRGGTEAFFGQGTRLTVV.

This rearrangement joins TRBV9 to TRBJ2-3, with TRBD2 identical over 7 bases. The CDR3 is 15 amino acids. The V gene's germline CDR1 is SGDLS and CDR2 YYNGEE. V lost 2 bases to trimming and J lost 6 bases; unmatched junction nucleotides: 9. This CDR3 is CASSVASGVMDTQYF. In nucleotides, the CDR3 is TGTGCCAGCAGCGTGGCTAGCGGTGTCATGGATACGCAGTATTTT. The complete variable domain, with remaining parts taken from reference TRBV9 and TRBJ2-3, reads DSGVTQTPKHLITATGQRVTLRCSPRSGDLSVYWYQQSLDQGLQFLIQYYNGEERAKGNILERFSAQQFPDLHSELNLSSLELGDSALYFCASSVASGVMDTQYFGPGTRLTVL.

This rearrangement joins TRBV10-3 to TRBJ2-1; D is possibly TRBD1 (6 bases). Germline CDR1 reads ENHRY; CDR2 reads SYGVKD. This CDR3 spans 15 amino acids. The ends were cut back, 2 bases at V and 7 bases at J, with 15 bases in the middle. CDR3 sequence reads: CAISEGWGQGNEQFF. CDR3 nucleotides: TGTGCCATCAGTGAGGGGTGGGGGCAAGGAAATGAGCAGTTCTTC.

This chain uses TRBV3-1 (or the pseudogene TRBV3-2) with TRBJ2-6; 8 bases match TRBD1. Germline values: CDR1 LGHDT, CDR2 YNNKEL (reference sequence). V shed 0 bases, J shed 1 base, and the junction held 11 bases outside the gene matches. This CDR3 has 20 amino acids. CDR3 nucleotides: TGTGCCAGCAGCCAAGATCGCCAGGACAGGGAAGGATCTGGGGCCAACGTCCTGACTTTC. It translates to CASSQDRQDREGSGANVLTF.